This is a list of T cell receptor beta chains from one sample in a study of CD8+ T cells in alopecia areata. Profiled with immunoSEQ multiplex PCR; TCRdb holds only in-frame clones, not every one. This table holds around 250,000 clones, under 70% found once. This sample comprised CD4+ T cells sorted from blood, obtained at week 0. All receptors come from a human donor with alopecia areata. The CDR3 runs from the conserved cysteine through the conserved F or W. Fields, in order: clone size, V gene, D gene, J gene, CDR3 protein, CDR3 DNA. D genes are given only for firm matches. Clone size is given for some rows only: seen once, a few or many times, or a class if the clone is expanded.

few	TRBV18	TRBD1	TRBJ1-5	CASSLTGTGVNQPQHF	TGTGCCAGCTCACTAACCGGGACAGGGGTTAATCAGCCCCAGCATTTT
-	TRBV7-3	-	TRBJ1-1	CASSLTDSAEAFF	TGTGCCAGCAGCTTAACGGACTCCGCCGAAGCTTTCTTT
once	TRBV9	-	TRBJ1-1	CASSVALNTEAFF	TGTGCCAGCAGCGTAGCTCTGAACACTGAAGCTTTCTTT
once	TRBV7-9	-	TRBJ1-6	CASSFVQNNSPLHF	TGTGCCAGCAGCTTCGTACAGAATAATTCACCCCTCCACTTT
-	TRBV1	-	TRBJ2-7	CTSSLQGPYEQYF	TGCACCAGCAGCCTACAGGGACCCTACGAGCAGTACTTC
-	TRBV7-2	-	TRBJ2-7	CASSVRVGAYEQYF	TGTGCCAGCAGCGTCCGGGTAGGGGCCTACGAGCAGTACTTC
-	TRBV6-5	TRBD1	TRBJ2-5	CASRPQGAYQETQYF	TGTGCCAGCAGACCCCAGGGGGCCTACCAAGAGACCCAGTACTTC
-	TRBV10-2	-	TRBJ2-1	CASSDRARGNEQFF	TGCGCCAGCAGTGACAGGGCTAGGGGCAATGAGCAGTTCTTC
-	TRBV5-6	TRBD1	TRBJ2-7	CASSSMPGQGFYEQYF	TGTGCCAGCAGCTCCATGCCGGGACAGGGATTCTACGAGCAGTACTTC
few	TRBV7-9	-	TRBJ1-6	CASRRDHDPSPLHF	TGTGCCAGCAGACGGGACCACGACCCCTCACCCCTCCACTTT
few	TRBV9	-	TRBJ1-2	CASSEHRDKNYGYTF	TGTGCCAGCAGCGAGCACCGGGACAAGAACTATGGCTACACCTTC
-	TRBV29-1	-	TRBJ1-2	CSVARTATYGYTF	TGCAGCGTTGCCCGGACAGCGACATATGGCTACACCTTC
-	TRBV11-2	-	TRBJ2-5	CASSLGSARGRETQYF	TGTGCCAGCAGCTTAGGATCCGCCAGGGGGAGGGAGACCCAGTACTTC